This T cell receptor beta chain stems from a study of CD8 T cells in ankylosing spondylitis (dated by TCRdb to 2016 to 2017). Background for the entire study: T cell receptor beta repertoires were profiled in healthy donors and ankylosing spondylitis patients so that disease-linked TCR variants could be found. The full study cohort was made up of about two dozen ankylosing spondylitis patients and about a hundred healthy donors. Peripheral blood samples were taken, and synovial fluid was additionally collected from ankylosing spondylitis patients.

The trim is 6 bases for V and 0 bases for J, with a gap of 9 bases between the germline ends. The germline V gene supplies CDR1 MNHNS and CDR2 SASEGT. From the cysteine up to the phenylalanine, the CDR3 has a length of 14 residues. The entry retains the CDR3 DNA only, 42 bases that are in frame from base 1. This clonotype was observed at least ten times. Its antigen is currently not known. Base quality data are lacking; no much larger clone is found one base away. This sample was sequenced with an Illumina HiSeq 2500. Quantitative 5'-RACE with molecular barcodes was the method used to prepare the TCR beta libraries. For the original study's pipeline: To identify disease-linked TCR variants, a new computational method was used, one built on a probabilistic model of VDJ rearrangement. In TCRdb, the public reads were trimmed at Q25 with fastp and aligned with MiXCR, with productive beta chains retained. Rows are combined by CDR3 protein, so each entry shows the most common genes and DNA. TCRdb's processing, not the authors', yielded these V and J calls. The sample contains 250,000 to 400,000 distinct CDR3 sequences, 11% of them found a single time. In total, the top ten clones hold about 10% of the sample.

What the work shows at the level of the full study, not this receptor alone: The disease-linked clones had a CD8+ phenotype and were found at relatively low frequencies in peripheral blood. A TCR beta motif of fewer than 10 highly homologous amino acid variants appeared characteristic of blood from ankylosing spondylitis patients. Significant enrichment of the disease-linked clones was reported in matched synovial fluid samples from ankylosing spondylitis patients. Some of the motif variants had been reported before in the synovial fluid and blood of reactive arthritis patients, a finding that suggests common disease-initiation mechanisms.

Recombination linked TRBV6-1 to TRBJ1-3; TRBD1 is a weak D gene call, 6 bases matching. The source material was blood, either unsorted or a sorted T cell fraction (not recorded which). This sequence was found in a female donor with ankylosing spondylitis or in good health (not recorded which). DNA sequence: TGTGCCAGCAGCAGGGGTAGCTCTGGAAACACCATATATTTT. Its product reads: CASSRGSSGNTIYF.